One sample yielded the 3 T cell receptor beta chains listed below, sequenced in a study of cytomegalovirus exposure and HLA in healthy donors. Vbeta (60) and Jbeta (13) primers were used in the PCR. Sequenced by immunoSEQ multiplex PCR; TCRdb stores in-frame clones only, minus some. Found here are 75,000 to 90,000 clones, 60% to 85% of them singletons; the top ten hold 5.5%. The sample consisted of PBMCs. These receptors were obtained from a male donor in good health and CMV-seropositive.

CDR3 sequence reads: CASSLILGTDYEQYF. CDR3 in DNA: TGCGCCAGCAGCTTGATTTTAGGGACAGACTACGAGCAGTACTTC. The rearrangement uses TRBV5-1 and TRBJ2-7; TRBD1 agrees at 7 bases. Germline V CDR1 and CDR2: SGHRS, YFSETQ. The junction had 7 bases not matched to a gene; V was cut back by 1 base and J by 3 bases. The CDR3 spans 15 residues. Together with reference TRBV5-1 and TRBJ2-7, the CDR3 gives the full variable domain: KAGVTQTPRYLIKTRGQQVTLSCSPISGHRSVSWYQQTPGQGLQFLFEYFSETQRNKGNFPGRFSGRQFSNSRSEMNVSTLELGDSALYLCASSLILGTDYEQYFGPGTRLTVT.

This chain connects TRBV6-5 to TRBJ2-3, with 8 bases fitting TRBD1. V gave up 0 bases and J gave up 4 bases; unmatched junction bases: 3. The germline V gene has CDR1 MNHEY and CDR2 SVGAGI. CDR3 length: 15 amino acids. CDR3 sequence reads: CASSYSTTGADTQYF. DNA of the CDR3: TGTGCCAGCAGTTACTCGACGACAGGGGCAGATACGCAGTATTTT.

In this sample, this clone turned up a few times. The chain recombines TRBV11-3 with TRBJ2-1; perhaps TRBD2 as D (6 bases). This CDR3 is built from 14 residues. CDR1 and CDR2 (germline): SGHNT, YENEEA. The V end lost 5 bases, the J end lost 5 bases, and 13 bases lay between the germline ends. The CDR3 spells CASSNPGGNNEQFF. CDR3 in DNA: TGTGCCAGCAGCAACCCCGGAGGGAACAATGAGCAGTTCTTC.